One and the same sample provided the 15 T cell receptor beta chains below, sequenced in a study of T cells in Graves' hyperthyroidism and ophthalmopathy. Amplified TCR beta CDR3 regions derived from RNA transcripts. The HTBI set primed first-round TCR CDR3 RT-PCR. TCRdb called the multiplex PCR reads again in MiXCR, with one record for every CDR3 protein. The profile shows hundreds of thousands of distinct CDR3 sequences, about 14% of them singletons. The sequencing input was blood. The source of these receptors is a woman aged 45-65 years with Graves' ophthalmopathy.

This sequence joins TRBV19 and TRBJ2-7; D remains ambiguous. CDR1 is LNHDA and CDR2 is SQIVND in the germline V gene (reference sequence). Between the trimmed V and J ends, which lost 4 bases and 0 bases, there was a span of 10 bases. This CDR3 region has 14 residues. CDR3 in DNA: TGTGCCAGTAGTAAAAGGACCAGCTCCTACGAGCAGTACTTC. This translates into CASSKRTSSYEQYF.

This clonotype was picked up a small number of times. This chain uses TRBV27 with TRBJ1-4; D gene ambiguous. V was clipped by 4 bases and J by 7 bases, with 16 bases between them. The CDR3 has 15 residues. The germline V gene has CDR1 MNHEY and CDR2 SMNVEV (reference sequence). DNA for the CDR3: TGTGCCAGCAGTTCGGGGTCCCTGGTCGGTGAAAAACTGTTTTTT. Translation: CASSSGSLVGEKLFF.

This clonotype was picked up many times. This rearrangement joins TRBV7-2 to TRBJ1-6; no clear D gene. Germline lookup yields CDR1 SGHTA and CDR2 FQGNSA. V was cut by 0 bases and J by 4 bases, with 7 bases left in between. The CDR3 length is 15 residues. The CDR3 loop is CASSLASGYNSPLHF. The CDR3 DNA is TGTGCCAGCAGCTTAGCTTCCGGGTATAATTCACCCCTCCACTTT.

In this sample, this clonotype turned up many times. J is TRBJ2-7 and V is TRBV20-1, with a weak D call TRBD1 (6 bases). V was pared by 6 bases and J by 2 bases, with 17 bases between. The length of the CDR3 is 14 residues. Germline loops: CDR1 DFQATT, CDR2 SNEGSKA (reference sequence). In DNA form, the CDR3 reads TGCAGTGCATATCGTCAGGGGACCCCCTACGAGCAGTACTTC. This sequence encodes CSAYRQGTPYEQYF.

The table lists this clonotype with many counts. The CDR3 region is CASSPPGQGGQPQHF. As DNA, the CDR3 is TGTGCCAGCTCACCACCAGGACAGGGGGGTCAGCCCCAGCATTTT. This chain connects TRBV18 to TRBJ1-5; 10 bases match TRBD1. After removal of 0 bases from V and 6 bases from J, the junction contained 2 bases not matched to a gene. Germline-derived CDR1 and CDR2 are KGHSH and LQKENI. The CDR3 is 15 residues long.

This clonotype was observed a few times. CDR3 amino acids: CASSRRTGLGQPQHF. CDR3 in DNA: TGTGCCAGCAGTCGTAGGACAGGGTTGGGTCAGCCCCAGCATTTT. This sequence joins TRBV12-3 or TRBV12-4 and TRBJ1-5; 8 nucleotides align to TRBD1. After removal of 5 bases from V and 6 bases from J, the junction contained 9 bases not matched to a gene. CDR3 length equals 15 residues.

This clonotype was seen ten or more times. The gene calls are TRBV7-3 and TRBJ2-3; 9 bases line up with TRBD2. The V and J ends lost 5 bases and 4 bases, in that order; junction bases with no gene match: 7. The CDR3 covers 15 residues. Looked up from germline, CDR1 is SGHTA and CDR2 is FQGTGA. The CDR3 reads CASSPVAGVADTQYF. For the CDR3, the DNA is TGTGCCAGCAGCCCCGTAGCGGGAGTGGCAGATACGCAGTATTTT.

In its sample, this clonotype was seen many times. V gene TRBV2 combines with J gene TRBJ2-1; D is uncertain. The germline gives CDR1 SNHLY, CDR2 FYNNEI. This CDR3 has 11 amino acids. V was cut by 7 bases and J by 5 bases, with 6 bases left in between. The CDR3 spells CASKRNNEQFF. In DNA form, the CDR3 reads TGTGCCAGCAAGAGGAACAATGAGCAGTTCTTC.

This chain joins TRBV3-2 and TRBJ1-3. TRBV3-2 is assigned pseudogene status. The CDR3 length is 17 residues. Written as DNA, the CDR3 is TGTGCCAGCAGCCGAGATCAGTATTGGTCTACTGGAAACACCATATATTTT. It translates to CASSRDQYWSTGNTIYF.

This clonotype was seen ten or more times. This chain uses TRBV20-1 with TRBJ2-7; TRBD2 matches at 8 bases. The V segment lost 1 base and the J segment 2 bases; nucleotides outside the gene matches: 7. CDR3 length equals 15 residues. CDR1 DFQATT and CDR2 SNEGSKA come from the germline V gene (reference sequence). The CDR3 sequence: CSARVGSGTTYEQYF. The CDR3 region has the DNA TGCAGTGCTAGAGTTGGTAGCGGGACGACCTACGAGCAGTACTTC.

This clonotype was counted ten times or more. The rearrangement links TRBV20-1 to TRBJ2-3; maybe TRBD2 (7 bases). Germline loops: CDR1 DFQATT, CDR2 SNEGSKA (reference sequence). The CDR3 sequence is 15 residues long. V gave up 3 bases and J gave up 2 bases, with 15 bases separating them. CDR3 DNA: TGCAGTGCTAGGGGAGGGGGACCCAACACAGATACGCAGTATTTT. It specifies CSARGGGPNTDTQYF.

With respect to this clonotype: A much bigger clone sits one base away, suggesting this may be a read error. V and J are TRBV4-2 and TRBJ1-2, with D possibly TRBD1 on 6 matching bases. Germline V lookup: CDR1 LGHNA, CDR2 YNFKEQ. The CDR3 is 16 amino acids. V was pared by 1 base and J by 0 bases, with 12 bases between. This chain's CDR3 is CASSQGPAGANYGYTF. The CDR3 nucleotides are TGTGCCAGCAGCCAAGGTCCGGCAGGGGCTAACTATGGCTACACCTTC.

The CDR3 sequence is CASSLGRRGAKNIQYF. In nucleotides, the CDR3 is TGTGCCAGCAGCCTGGGGCGCCGAGGGGCCAAAAACATTCAGTACTTC. The chain employs TRBV6-1 and TRBJ2-4; D tentatively fits TRBD1 or TRBD2 (5 bases each). V lost 6 bases, J lost 1 base, and 16 bases lay in between. The germline CDR1 and CDR2 sequences are MNHNS and SASEGT. The CDR3 is made up of 16 amino acids.

V gene TRBV6-5 combines with J gene TRBJ1-6; D gene uncertain. The V gene's germline CDR1 is MNHEY and CDR2 SVGAGI. V lost 0 bases, J lost 7 bases, and 16 bases lay in between. There are 17 residues in the CDR3. This CDR3 reads CASSYSGGKRWNSPLHF. The CDR3, as DNA: TGTGCCAGCAGTTACTCTGGCGGGAAGAGGTGGAATTCACCCCTCCACTTT.

This clonotype showed up just once. This chain links TRBV24-1 with TRBJ2-1, with TRBD1 matching 9 bases. Germline CDR1 is KGHDR and CDR2 is SFDVKD. After removal of 5 bases from V and 8 bases from J, the junction contained 12 bases not matched to a gene. The CDR3 runs 16 residues. The CDR3 coding sequence is TGTGCCACCAGTGCCCCCACCGGGACAGGGTCCGATGAGCAGTTCTTC. It translates to CATSAPTGTGSDEQFF.